The rows below give T cell receptor beta chains drawn from one sample of a study of blood T cell repertoires in COVID-19. Some clones are missing from TCRdb's copy, which holds only in-frame ones; the method was immunoSEQ multiplex PCR. Altogether 150,000 to 160,000 clones are present, around nine tenths being singletons, with the ten largest covering approximately 2.4%. The specimen was peripheral blood. The receptors originated from a woman aged 65 to 85 with acute or convalescent COVID-19. Each CDR3 is given with its conserved first and last residue. Each record gives: J gene, D gene, V gene, clone size, CDR3 DNA, CDR3 protein. The D gene is left open where the match is weak. Where a row states a size, it is once, few, many or the class of an expanded clone; other rows omit it.

J gene: TRBJ1-3
D gene: .
V gene: TRBV6-5
clone size: .
CDR3 DNA: TGTGCCAGCAGCCCCGCGCAGGGGATGGGAAACACCATATATTTT
CDR3 protein: CASSPAQGMGNTIYF

J gene: TRBJ1-4
D gene: .
V gene: TRBV27
clone size: few
CDR3 DNA: TGTGCCAGCAGTTTCACGGGAGATAATGAAAAACTGTTTTTT
CDR3 protein: CASSFTGDNEKLFF

J gene: TRBJ2-3
D gene: TRBD2
V gene: TRBV5-1
clone size: .
CDR3 DNA: TGCGCCAGCAGCTTGGTGACCGGGGGGAGACAAGATACGCAGTATTTT
CDR3 protein: CASSLVTGGRQDTQYF

J gene: TRBJ2-5
D gene: TRBD1
V gene: TRBV2
clone size: .
CDR3 DNA: TGTGCCAGCAGTCCTCTCCCTAGGACAGGGGTAGGAGAGACCCAGTACTTC
CDR3 protein: CASSPLPRTGVGETQYF

J gene: TRBJ2-2
D gene: TRBD2
V gene: TRBV4-1
clone size: .
CDR3 DNA: TGCGCCAGCAGACGAGCGGGGGCGACGAACACCGGGGAGCTGTTTTTT
CDR3 protein: CASRRAGATNTGELFF

J gene: TRBJ1-2
D gene: .
V gene: TRBV7-2
clone size: few
CDR3 DNA: TGTGCCAGCAGCTTAGAAGTGGGGCCCAACTATGGCTACACCTTC
CDR3 protein: CASSLEVGPNYGYTF

J gene: TRBJ2-3
D gene: .
V gene: TRBV7-9
clone size: once
CDR3 DNA: TGTGCCAGCAGCTACCCGGGGGTAGCCCTTCACACAGATACGCAGTATTTT
CDR3 protein: CASSYPGVALHTDTQYF

J gene: TRBJ2-1
D gene: .
V gene: TRBV7-8
clone size: .
CDR3 DNA: TGTGCCAGCAGTTCTAGGAACTTGTACAATGAGCAGTTCTTC
CDR3 protein: CASSSRNLYNEQFF

J gene: TRBJ1-1
D gene: .
V gene: TRBV28
clone size: .
CDR3 DNA: TGTGCCGCGAACGGTCCGGCAGGGTTACCTGAAGCTTTCTTT
CDR3 protein: CAANGPAGLPEAFF

J gene: TRBJ1-5
D gene: .
V gene: TRBV6-5
clone size: .
CDR3 DNA: TGTGCCAGCAGCCGGGACACGGTGATCAATCAGCCCCAGCATTTT
CDR3 protein: CASSRDTVINQPQHF

J gene: TRBJ2-1
D gene: TRBD2
V gene: TRBV7-2
clone size: .
CDR3 DNA: TGTGCCAGCAGCAAACCCGGACTAGCGGGGGGGGATGAGCAGTTCTTC
CDR3 protein: CASSKPGLAGGDEQFF

J gene: TRBJ1-1
D gene: TRBD1
V gene: TRBV18
clone size: .
CDR3 DNA: TGTGCCAGCTCACGGGGACAGGGGTTATCTGACACTGAAGCTTTCTTT
CDR3 protein: CASSRGQGLSDTEAFF

J gene: TRBJ1-6
D gene: .
V gene: TRBV12-3/TRBV12-4
clone size: .
CDR3 DNA: TGTGCCAGCAGTTACGGGAATTCACCCCTCCACTTT
CDR3 protein: CASSYGNSPLHF

J gene: TRBJ1-1
D gene: TRBD1
V gene: TRBV4-1
clone size: .
CDR3 DNA: TGCGCCAGCAGCCCGACAGGGGGGGCCATGAACACTGAAGCTTTCTTT
CDR3 protein: CASSPTGGAMNTEAFF

J gene: TRBJ1-5
D gene: .
V gene: TRBV7-9
clone size: .
CDR3 DNA: TGTGCCAGCAGCTTAGGGGCGTTGGAGCCCCAGCATTTT
CDR3 protein: CASSLGALEPQHF

J gene: TRBJ1-2
D gene: .
V gene: TRBV28
clone size: .
CDR3 DNA: TGTGCCAGCAGTCCAAGTGACAGGAACTATGGCTACACCTTC
CDR3 protein: CASSPSDRNYGYTF

J gene: TRBJ1-5
D gene: TRBD1
V gene: TRBV5-1
clone size: .
CDR3 DNA: TGCGCCAGCAGCCTCGGACAGGGCGGCAATCAGCCCCAGCATTTT
CDR3 protein: CASSLGQGGNQPQHF

J gene: TRBJ2-7
D gene: .
V gene: TRBV30
clone size: .
CDR3 DNA: TGTGCCTGGAGCAAGGGGGGGGCCTACGAGCAGTACTTC
CDR3 protein: CAWSKGGAYEQYF

J gene: TRBJ1-2
D gene: TRBD1
V gene: TRBV6-5
clone size: .
CDR3 DNA: TGTGCCAGCATCTTACAGGGGTGGCGAGATGGCTACACCTTC
CDR3 protein: CASILQGWRDGYTF

J gene: TRBJ1-5
D gene: TRBD1
V gene: TRBV10-3
clone size: .
CDR3 DNA: TGTGCCATCAGCGGCACAGGGGCACAGCCCCAGCATTTT
CDR3 protein: CAISGTGAQPQHF

J gene: TRBJ1-1
D gene: TRBD1
V gene: TRBV7-2
clone size: .
CDR3 DNA: TGTGCCAGCAGCTTAGGAGGGACAGGGGGCAGTGGGACTGAAGCTTTCTTT
CDR3 protein: CASSLGGTGGSGTEAFF

J gene: TRBJ2-3
D gene: TRBD2
V gene: TRBV7-2
clone size: .
CDR3 DNA: TGTGCCAGCAGCTTAGCAGGGACTAGCGGCCGCACAGATACGCAGTATTTT
CDR3 protein: CASSLAGTSGRTDTQYF

J gene: TRBJ2-1
D gene: TRBD2
V gene: TRBV6-5
clone size: .
CDR3 DNA: TGTGCCAGCAGGCCCGGGAGGGTTACATACAATGAGCAGTTCTTC
CDR3 protein: CASRPGRVTYNEQFF

J gene: TRBJ2-5
D gene: .
V gene: TRBV2
clone size: .
CDR3 DNA: TGTGCCAGCAGTGAGACAGGCCGCCAAGAGACCCAGTACTTC
CDR3 protein: CASSETGRQETQYF

J gene: TRBJ1-2
D gene: TRBD1
V gene: TRBV19
clone size: .
CDR3 DNA: TGTGCCAGTAGATTCGGGACAGGGGGCAGTGGCTACACCTTC
CDR3 protein: CASRFGTGGSGYTF

J gene: TRBJ1-2
D gene: .
V gene: TRBV7-2
clone size: once
CDR3 DNA: TGTGCCAGCAGCTTCGAGGGATTTGGCTACACCTTC
CDR3 protein: CASSFEGFGYTF

J gene: TRBJ2-7
D gene: .
V gene: TRBV29-1
clone size: .
CDR3 DNA: TGCAGCGTTGGAGTCAGGAACTCCTACGAGCAGTACTTC
CDR3 protein: CSVGVRNSYEQYF

J gene: TRBJ1-6
D gene: .
V gene: TRBV20-1
clone size: .
CDR3 DNA: TGCAGTGCTAGTCAGGGGTCGGGTCCCCTCCACTTT
CDR3 protein: CSASQGSGPLHF

J gene: TRBJ1-2
D gene: .
V gene: TRBV7-2
clone size: .
CDR3 DNA: TGTGCCAGCAGGACGACAGGCAATAACTATGGCTACACCTTC
CDR3 protein: CASRTTGNNYGYTF

J gene: TRBJ1-1
D gene: .
V gene: TRBV19
clone size: .
CDR3 DNA: TGTGCCAGTAGTCCATCCCGGGAATACATGAACACTGAAGCTTTCTTT
CDR3 protein: CASSPSREYMNTEAFF

J gene: TRBJ1-2
D gene: TRBD1
V gene: TRBV5-1
clone size: .
CDR3 DNA: TGCGCCAGCAGCTGGACAGGGGAAGAAGGCTACACCTTC
CDR3 protein: CASSWTGEEGYTF

J gene: TRBJ2-7
D gene: .
V gene: TRBV7-2
clone size: .
CDR3 DNA: TGTGCCAGCAGCGGTGGGCAGGGAGGACTCAGGCAGTACTTC
CDR3 protein: CASSGGQGGLRQYF

J gene: TRBJ2-7
D gene: .
V gene: TRBV29-1
clone size: .
CDR3 DNA: TGCAGCGTTGGCGGGACTGCCTCCTACGAGCAGTACTTC
CDR3 protein: CSVGGTASYEQYF

J gene: TRBJ1-2
D gene: TRBD1
V gene: TRBV19
clone size: .
CDR3 DNA: TGTGCCAGTAGTATCTCCAGGGGGAACTATGGCTACACCTTC
CDR3 protein: CASSISRGNYGYTF

J gene: TRBJ1-6
D gene: .
V gene: TRBV4-2
clone size: once
CDR3 DNA: TGTGCCAGCAGCCAAGATAGTGGGAGTGTCTATTCACCCCTCCACTTT
CDR3 protein: CASSQDSGSVYSPLHF

J gene: TRBJ2-7
D gene: TRBD2
V gene: TRBV3-1/TRBV3-2
clone size: .
CDR3 DNA: TGTGCCAGCAGCTTCGGACTAGCGGGGGCAAGCTCCTACGAGCAGTACTTC
CDR3 protein: CASSFGLAGASSYEQYF

J gene: TRBJ2-1
D gene: TRBD1
V gene: TRBV7-9
clone size: .
CDR3 DNA: TGTGCCAGCAGCATATACTCCGGGACAGGGGCTTACGAGCAGTTCTTC
CDR3 protein: CASSIYSGTGAYEQFF

J gene: TRBJ1-2
D gene: TRBD1
V gene: TRBV13
clone size: .
CDR3 DNA: TGTGCCAGCAGCTTACCAGGGACAGGACGCTATGGCTACACCTTC
CDR3 protein: CASSLPGTGRYGYTF

J gene: TRBJ1-1
D gene: TRBD1
V gene: TRBV10-1
clone size: .
CDR3 DNA: TGCGCCAGCAGAAGTTCGACAGGGTCGTGGACTGAAGCTTTCTTT
CDR3 protein: CASRSSTGSWTEAFF

J gene: TRBJ2-1
D gene: TRBD2
V gene: TRBV4-1
clone size: .
CDR3 DNA: TGCGCCAGCAGCCACGACTACGCTAGCGGGAGGGCCAATGAGCAGTTCTTC
CDR3 protein: CASSHDYASGRANEQFF

J gene: TRBJ1-5
D gene: .
V gene: TRBV19
clone size: .
CDR3 DNA: TGTGCCAGCCGATCTGCGCGGTCTGGCAATCAGCCCCAGCATTTT
CDR3 protein: CASRSARSGNQPQHF

J gene: TRBJ1-5
D gene: TRBD1
V gene: TRBV5-1
clone size: once
CDR3 DNA: TGCGCCAGCAGCTTGGGGACAGGGGGCAATCAGCCCCAGCATTTT
CDR3 protein: CASSLGTGGNQPQHF

J gene: TRBJ2-7
D gene: .
V gene: TRBV4-2
clone size: .
CDR3 DNA: TGTGCCAGCAGCCAAGAGAATGGGGCCCCCTACGAGCAGTACTTC
CDR3 protein: CASSQENGAPYEQYF

J gene: TRBJ2-6
D gene: .
V gene: TRBV11-2
clone size: .
CDR3 DNA: TGTGCCAGCAGCTTACTCGGGGCCAACGTCCTGACTTTC
CDR3 protein: CASSLLGANVLTF

J gene: TRBJ2-3
D gene: .
V gene: TRBV5-4
clone size: .
CDR3 DNA: TGTGCCAGCAGCTTGGGGCCCCCCGATACGCAGTATTTT
CDR3 protein: CASSLGPPDTQYF

J gene: TRBJ2-6
D gene: .
V gene: TRBV2
clone size: .
CDR3 DNA: TGTGCCAGCAGTGTACAGGGTACTGGGGCCAACGTCCTGACTTTC
CDR3 protein: CASSVQGTGANVLTF

J gene: TRBJ2-1
D gene: TRBD1
V gene: TRBV7-9
clone size: .
CDR3 DNA: TGTGCCAGCAGCTTAAGTGACAGGGGGCTTTTGGAGCAGTTCTTC
CDR3 protein: CASSLSDRGLLEQFF

J gene: TRBJ1-3
D gene: TRBD1
V gene: TRBV9
clone size: .
CDR3 DNA: TGTGCCAGCAGCCCTGGGGGCACAGGGGTGGGTGGAAACACCATATATTTT
CDR3 protein: CASSPGGTGVGGNTIYF

J gene: TRBJ1-2
D gene: .
V gene: TRBV6-5
clone size: .
CDR3 DNA: TGTGCCAGCAGTTTGACTGATCCTAGCTATGGCTACACCTTC
CDR3 protein: CASSLTDPSYGYTF

J gene: TRBJ1-1
D gene: TRBD1
V gene: TRBV18
clone size: .
CDR3 DNA: TGTGCCAGCTCACCTCAGGACAGGGGGGTAAACACTGAAGCTTTCTTT
CDR3 protein: CASSPQDRGVNTEAFF

J gene: TRBJ1-5
D gene: .
V gene: TRBV3-1/TRBV3-2
clone size: .
CDR3 DNA: TGTGCCAGCAGCAACGGCGGTCAGCCCCAGCATTTT
CDR3 protein: CASSNGGQPQHF

J gene: TRBJ1-6
D gene: .
V gene: TRBV2
clone size: .
CDR3 DNA: TGTGCCAGCAGTGAAAGAGGGCCTTATAATTCACCCCTCCACTTT
CDR3 protein: CASSERGPYNSPLHF